Below are 5 T cell receptor beta chains sequenced from a single sample in a study of T-cell memory formation after mild COVID-19. One entry per CDR3 protein, called by TCRdb with MiXCR from the 5' RACE reads. The sample lists some 440,000 distinct CDR3 sequences, 20% to 25% occurring once. The sequenced sample consisted of PBMCs or a T cell subset sorted from them (not recorded which). The receptors were gathered from an adult woman who had mild COVID-19 (a few samples of this study predate the infection). Cell type and time point are not known.

V usage is TRBV13 and J usage is TRBJ2-7, with D hard to call. This CDR3 is 11 amino acids long. The germline V gene has CDR1 PRHDT and CDR2 FYEKMQ (reference sequence). V lost 5 bases and J lost 7, with 9 bases in between. The CDR3 loop is CASSLHGEQYF. DNA of the CDR3: TGTGCCAGCAGCCTTCATGGGGAGCAGTACTTC.

There are a few counts of this clonotype. The rearrangement uses TRBV19 and TRBJ1-1; 9 nucleotides match TRBD1. CDR3 length: 15 residues. V dropped 5 bases and J dropped 0; count of bases not matched to a gene: 4. Germline V gives CDR1 LNHDA, CDR2 SQIVND (reference sequence). Here the CDR3 reads CASSVGQGLNTEAFF. For the CDR3, the DNA is TGTGCCAGTAGTGTCGGACAGGGGTTGAACACTGAAGCTTTCTTT.

A few counts support this clonotype. The chain uses TRBV5-1 and TRBJ2-3; a possible D gene is TRBD2 (5 bases). CDR3 length: 16 amino acids. The germline V and J ends were trimmed by 4 bases and 2 bases, with 17 bases remaining between them. Germline-derived CDR1 and CDR2 are SGHRS and YFSETQ. The CDR3 reads CASSRQLAGSTDTQYF. In DNA, the CDR3 is TGCGCCAGCAGCCGTCAACTCGCGGGTTCCACAGATACGCAGTATTTT.

The genes are TRBV7-2 and TRBJ2-3; D gene ambiguous. The ends were cut back, 0 bases at V and 3 bases at J, with 7 bases in the middle. CDR3 length: 14 amino acids. Per germline, CDR1 SGHTA and CDR2 FQGNSA. The CDR3 DNA reads TGTGCCAGCAGCTTAGCGCTCAGGACAGATACGCAGTATTTT. Translated: CASSLALRTDTQYF.

V gene TRBV12-3 or TRBV12-4 combines with J gene TRBJ2-2; D gene uncertain. There are 14 residues in the CDR3. V lost 5 bases to trimming and J lost 0 bases, with 7 bases between them. CDR3 in amino acids: CASSPRTNTGELFF. DNA of the CDR3: TGTGCCAGCAGTCCGAGGACGAACACCGGGGAGCTGTTTTTT.